Shown below are 24 T cell receptor beta chains from a single sample sequenced in a study of cytomegalovirus exposure and HLA in healthy donors. Vbeta (60) and Jbeta (13) primers were used in the PCR. The repertoire was sequenced with immunoSEQ multiplex PCR; TCRdb's copy has only in-frame clones and lacks some. The table records 160,000 or so clones, about 80% of them present only once. The sample comprised PBMCs. Source of these receptors: a man aged 18 to 30 in good health and CMV-seropositive.

The chain links TRBV10-3 to TRBJ2-5; tentative D call: TRBD1 (5 bases). Germline CDR1 ENHRY, CDR2 SYGVKD. Trimming removed 2 bases from V and 5 bases from J, with 12 bases in between. The CDR3 totals 14 residues. Here the CDR3 reads CAISENGHAETQYF. The CDR3 DNA is TGTGCCATCAGTGAGAACGGACACGCCGAGACCCAGTACTTC.

The CDR3 loop is CASSLSEAPYEQYF. The DNA for the CDR3 is TGTGCCAGCAGTTTATCTGAGGCCCCCTACGAGCAGTACTTC. J is TRBJ2-7 and V is TRBV27; D gene ambiguous. The germline V gene encodes CDR1 MNHEY and CDR2 SMNVEV (reference sequence). V shed 0 bases and J shed 2 bases, with 8 bases lying between them. The CDR3 covers 14 residues.

With regard to this clone: Other DNA sequences in this specimen translate into the identical CDR3. As DNA, the CDR3 is TGTGCCAGCTCACCGACGGGCTACGAGCAGTACTTC. Protein product: CASSPTGYEQYF. The chain uses TRBV18 and TRBJ2-7; unclear D gene. The V end was cut by 3 bases, the J end by 3 bases, with 6 bases between. The CDR3 sequence is 12 residues long. Germline V gene data show CDR1 as KGHSH and CDR2 as LQKENI.

The chain recombines TRBV4-1 with TRBJ2-7; possible D gene TRBD1, 6 bases. The germline CDR1 and CDR2 sequences are MGHRA and YSYEKL. There are 18 residues in the CDR3. V was clipped by 1 base and J by 3 bases, with 22 bases between them. The CDR3 protein is CASSQGQPGHTIYYEQYF. The CDR3 bases are TGCGCCAGCAGCCAAGGTCAGCCGGGACACACGATCTACTACGAGCAGTACTTC.

This sequence joins TRBV23-1 and TRBJ2-7, with D unresolved. TRBV23-1 has ORF status, its function being uncertain. Deletions cut 6 bases from V and 4 bases from J, with 13 bases between. The CDR3 spans 13 residues. For the CDR3, the DNA is TGCGCCAGCAGCCTAATTACCATATACGAGCAGTACTTC. This codes for CASSLITIYEQYF.

The chain is built from TRBV19 and TRBJ1-4; 7 bases align to TRBD1. Germline loops: CDR1 LNHDA, CDR2 SQIVND (reference sequence). The CDR3 is made up of 17 amino acids. V lost 3 bases, J lost 4 bases, and 11 bases stayed unmatched. Written as DNA, the CDR3 is TGTGCCAGTAGTATCCTCGCAGGGGGTTTCGGTAATGAAAAACTGTTTTTT. It codes for CASSILAGGFGNEKLFF.

The chain couples TRBV27 to TRBJ1-2; the match to TRBD1 covers 7 bases. CDR1 MNHEY and CDR2 SMNVEV come from the germline V gene (reference sequence). CDR3 length: 17 residues. V lost 3 bases, J lost 0 bases, and 10 bases stayed unmatched. CDR3 sequence: CASSFGTGQLPNYGYTF. Written as DNA, the CDR3 is TGTGCCAGCAGTTTTGGTACGGGACAGCTCCCTAACTATGGCTACACCTTC.

V is TRBV5-8 and J is TRBJ2-1; a possible D gene is TRBD1 (6 bases). V was trimmed by 3 bases and J by 0 bases, leaving 13 bases between them. CDR1 is SGHTS, CDR2 YDEGEE, per germline. The CDR3 length is 16 residues. CDR3 loop: CASSSHRGSSYNEQFF. Written as DNA, the CDR3 is TGTGCCAGCAGCTCCCATAGGGGGAGCTCCTACAATGAGCAGTTCTTC. The entire variable domain, with the rest obtained from reference TRBV5-8 and TRBJ2-1, is as follows: EAGVTQSPTHLIKTRGQQATLRCSPISGHTSVYWYQQALGLGLQFLLWYDEGEERNRGNFPPRFSGRQFPNYSSELNVNALELEDSALYLCASSSHRGSSYNEQFFGPGTRLTVL.

The genes are TRBV5-1 and TRBJ1-6, with 8 positions matching TRBD1. The germline V gene has CDR1 SGHRS and CDR2 YFSETQ. The V gene end was trimmed by 4 bases and the J gene end by 0 bases; junction bases not matched to a gene: 6. This CDR3 is built from 17 residues. CDR3 sequence reads: CASSQTGASSYNSPLHF. The CDR3 nucleotides are TGCGCCAGCAGCCAGACAGGGGCTAGCTCCTATAATTCACCCCTCCACTTT.

The rearrangement joins TRBV11-2 to TRBJ2-3, with D maybe TRBD1 (6 bases). Germline loops: CDR1 SGHAT, CDR2 FQNNGV. This CDR3 region has 16 residues. V was clipped by 5 bases and J by 0 bases, with 15 bases between them. CDR3 region: CASSMDSRTSTDTQYF. CDR3 nucleotide sequence: TGTGCCAGCAGCATGGACAGCCGAACTAGCACAGATACGCAGTATTTT.

The chain joins TRBV5-1 to TRBJ2-7; weak D call: TRBD1 (7 bases). Germline V gene sequence: CDR1 SGHRS, CDR2 YFSETQ. V was cut by 4 bases and J by 5 bases, with 16 bases left in between. CDR3 length: 14 residues. The CDR3 spells CASSTIQGGDEQYF. The CDR3 DNA sequence: TGCGCCAGCAGCACTATTCAGGGGGGAGACGAGCAGTACTTC.

CDR3 residues: CAWSRDRGTEAFF. The DNA for the CDR3 is TGTGCCTGGAGCCGGGACAGGGGTACTGAAGCTTTCTTT. The chain combines TRBV30 with TRBJ1-1, with TRBD1 matching over 10 bases. This CDR3 comprises 13 residues. The germline gives CDR1 GTSNPN, CDR2 SVGIG (reference sequence). Trimming took 3 bases from V and 5 from J; bases not matched to a gene: 3.

The rearrangement joins TRBV18 to TRBJ2-2; 13 bases map to TRBD2. The trim removed 4 bases at V and 4 bases at J, leaving 9 bases unmatched. In germline, CDR1 is KGHSH, CDR2 LQKENI. CDR3 length: 18 amino acids. The CDR3 sequence: CASSHPRTSGSSTGELFF. CDR3 nucleotides: TGTGCCAGCTCACATCCCCGGACTAGCGGGAGTTCCACCGGGGAGCTGTTTTTT.

The chain couples TRBV7-6 to TRBJ2-5, with a weak D call TRBD2 (5 bases). CDR3 size: 16 residues. The ends were cut back, 0 bases at V and 1 base at J, with 12 bases in the middle. Germline assignment: CDR1 SGHVS and CDR2 FNYEAQ. The CDR3 spells CASSLAITSGQETQYF. In DNA form, the CDR3 reads TGTGCCAGCAGCTTAGCGATTACTAGTGGCCAAGAGACCCAGTACTTC.

The chain carries TRBV15 and TRBJ2-4; the match to TRBD2 covers 7 bases. Germline V gene sequence: CDR1 LNHNV, CDR2 YYDKDF (reference sequence). V was pared by 6 bases and J by 6 bases, with 14 bases of the junction left unmatched. This CDR3 region has 16 residues. CDR3 sequence (DNA): TGTGCCACCAGTTGGTCCTTTTTGTCGGGGGGAAACATTCAGTACTTC. It is translated as CATSWSFLSGGNIQYF.

The rearrangement links TRBV10-3 to TRBJ2-1, with D perhaps TRBD2 (5 bases). CDR1 and CDR2 from the germline V gene are ENHRY and SYGVKD. The CDR3 extends over 13 amino acids. Trimming stripped 11 bases from V and 4 bases from J, with 15 bases between. Here the CDR3 DNA reads TGTGCCTCAACGGAGCGGAGATACAATGAGCAGTTCTTC. It specifies CASTERRYNEQFF.

The J gene is TRBJ2-2, the V gene TRBV7-3, with D perhaps matching TRBD2 (7 bases). This CDR3 is 16 amino acids long. The germline V and J ends were trimmed by 2 bases and 5 bases, with 15 bases remaining between them. Germline V gene sequence: CDR1 SGHTA, CDR2 FQGTGA. The CDR3: CASSLGGGPRTGELFF. The CDR3 bases are TGTGCCAGCAGCTTAGGGGGGGGGCCGCGGACCGGGGAGCTGTTTTTT.

This chain joins TRBV5-1 and TRBJ1-1; TRBD1 agrees at 8 bases. The germline gives CDR1 SGHRS, CDR2 YFSETQ. The CDR3 covers 13 residues. V trimming: 4 bases; J trimming: 6 bases; junction bases outside the gene matches: 5. The CDR3 DNA follows: TGCGCCAGCAGCGTAGGACAGGGCCCTGAAGCTTTCTTT. Translated: CASSVGQGPEAFF.

V gene TRBV10-2 combines with J gene TRBJ2-7, with D tentatively TRBD1 (6 bases). The CDR3 runs 14 residues. The germline V gene has CDR1 WSHSY and CDR2 SAAADI. Deletions cut 7 bases from V and 0 bases from J, with 13 bases between. CDR3 bases: TGCGCCAGCAAGGCGGACAGTTTCTCCTACGAGCAGTACTTC. It yields the protein CASKADSFSYEQYF.

This clone was found once. J is TRBJ1-1 and V is TRBV5-5, with 8 bases matching TRBD1. The CDR3 spans 13 residues. CDR1 and CDR2 from the germline V gene are SGHKS and YYEKEE (reference sequence). V lost 1 base and J lost 8; bases outside the gene matches: 4. CDR3 residues: CASSLSGGVEAFF. CDR3 bases: TGTGCCAGCAGCTTGTCAGGGGGCGTCGAAGCTTTCTTT.

This clone was seen a few times. The V gene is TRBV9, the J gene TRBJ2-3, with 8 bases that match TRBD2. J was trimmed by 0 bases and V by 4 bases; bases with no gene match: 7. Germline V gives CDR1 SGDLS, CDR2 YYNGEE. This CDR3 has 16 amino acids. In DNA, the CDR3 is TGTGCCAGCAGCCCCCCCGCGGGGGGAAGCACAGATACGCAGTATTTT. The encoded protein is CASSPPAGGSTDTQYF. The whole variable domain, filled in from reference TRBV9 and TRBJ2-3, reads DSGVTQTPKHLITATGQRVTLRCSPRSGDLSVYWYQQSLDQGLQFLIQYYNGEERAKGNILERFSAQQFPDLHSELNLSSLELGDSALYFCASSPPAGGSTDTQYFGPGTRLTVL.

The chain has TRBV19 and TRBJ2-7, with 7 bases matching TRBD2. This CDR3 has 14 amino acids. CDR1 is LNHDA, CDR2 SQIVND, per germline (reference sequence). The trim removed 4 bases at V and 0 bases at J, leaving 3 bases unmatched. The CDR3 bases are TGTGCCAGTAGTACCGCGGGGGACTCCTACGAGCAGTACTTC. It is translated as CASSTAGDSYEQYF.

The J gene is TRBJ2-7, the V gene TRBV4-2; maybe TRBD2 (7 bases). From germline, CDR1 is LGHNA and CDR2 YNFKEQ. The V end lost 0 bases, the J end lost 2 bases, and 11 bases lay between the germline ends. This CDR3 contains 15 residues. CDR3: CASSQEGGGPYEQYF. In DNA, the CDR3 is TGTGCCAGCAGCCAAGAGGGGGGGGGCCCCTACGAGCAGTACTTC.

V and J are TRBV29-1 and TRBJ2-7, with D maybe TRBD1 (6 bases). V was clipped by 6 bases and J by 1 base, with 25 bases between them. There are 17 residues in the CDR3. Germline V gene lookup returns CDR1 SQVTM and CDR2 ANQGSEA. CDR3 sequence: CSVTSLSGHPLSYEQYF. In DNA form, the CDR3 reads TGCAGCGTGACTTCACTTTCGGGACATCCTCTGTCCTACGAGCAGTACTTC.